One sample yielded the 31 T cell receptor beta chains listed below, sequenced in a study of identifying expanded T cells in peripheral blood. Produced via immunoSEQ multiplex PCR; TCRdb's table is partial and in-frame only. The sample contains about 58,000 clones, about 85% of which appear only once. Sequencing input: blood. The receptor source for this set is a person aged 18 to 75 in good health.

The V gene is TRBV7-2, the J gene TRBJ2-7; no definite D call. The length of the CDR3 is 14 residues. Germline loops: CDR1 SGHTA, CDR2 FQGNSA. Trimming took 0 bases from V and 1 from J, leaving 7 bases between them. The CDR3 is CASSLAKFSYEQYF. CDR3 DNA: TGTGCCAGCAGCTTAGCGAAATTTTCCTACGAGCAGTACTTC.

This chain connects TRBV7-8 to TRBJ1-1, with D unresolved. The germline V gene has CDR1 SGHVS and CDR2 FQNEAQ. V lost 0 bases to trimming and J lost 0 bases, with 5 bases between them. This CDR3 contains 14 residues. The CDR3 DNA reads TGTGCCAGCAGCTTAGCGCAGGTGAACACTGAAGCTTTCTTT. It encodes CASSLAQVNTEAFF.

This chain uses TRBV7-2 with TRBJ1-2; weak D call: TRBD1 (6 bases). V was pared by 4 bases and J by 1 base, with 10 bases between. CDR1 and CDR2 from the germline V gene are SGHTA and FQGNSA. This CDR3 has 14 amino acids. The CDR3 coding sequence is TGTGCCAGCAGCTCGAACAGGGTTAACTATGGCTACACCTTC. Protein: CASSSNRVNYGYTF.

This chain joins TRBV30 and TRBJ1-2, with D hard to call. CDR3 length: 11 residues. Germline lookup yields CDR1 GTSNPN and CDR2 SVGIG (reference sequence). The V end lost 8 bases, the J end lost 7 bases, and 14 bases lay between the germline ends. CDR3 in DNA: TGTGCCAGAGCCCTATTGGGTGGCTACACCTTC. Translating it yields CARALLGGYTF.

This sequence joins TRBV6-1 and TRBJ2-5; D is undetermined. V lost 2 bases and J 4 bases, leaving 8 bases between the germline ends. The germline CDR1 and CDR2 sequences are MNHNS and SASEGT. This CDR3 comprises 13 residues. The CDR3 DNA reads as TGTGCCAGCAGTGAATTGGTACTAGAGACCCAGTACTTC. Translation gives CASSELVLETQYF.

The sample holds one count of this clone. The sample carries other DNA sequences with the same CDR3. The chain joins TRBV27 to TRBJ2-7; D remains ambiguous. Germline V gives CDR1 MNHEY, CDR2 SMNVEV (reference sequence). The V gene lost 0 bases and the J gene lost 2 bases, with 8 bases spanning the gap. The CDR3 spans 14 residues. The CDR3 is CASSLSKGTYEQYF. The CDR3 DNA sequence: TGTGCCAGCAGTTTATCGAAAGGGACCTACGAGCAGTACTTC.

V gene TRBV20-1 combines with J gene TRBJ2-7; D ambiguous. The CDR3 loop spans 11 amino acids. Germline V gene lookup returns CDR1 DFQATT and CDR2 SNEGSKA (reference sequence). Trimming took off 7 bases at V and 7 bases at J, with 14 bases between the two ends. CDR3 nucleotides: TGCAGTGTTCCGCAGGCCCGTGAGCAGTACTTC. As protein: CSVPQAREQYF.

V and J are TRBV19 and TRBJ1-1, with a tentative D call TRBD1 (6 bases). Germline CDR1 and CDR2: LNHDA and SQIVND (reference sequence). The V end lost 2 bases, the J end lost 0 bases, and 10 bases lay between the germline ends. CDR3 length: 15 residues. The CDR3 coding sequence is TGTGCCAGTAGTATATGGGGACAAATGAACACTGAAGCTTTCTTT. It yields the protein CASSIWGQMNTEAFF.

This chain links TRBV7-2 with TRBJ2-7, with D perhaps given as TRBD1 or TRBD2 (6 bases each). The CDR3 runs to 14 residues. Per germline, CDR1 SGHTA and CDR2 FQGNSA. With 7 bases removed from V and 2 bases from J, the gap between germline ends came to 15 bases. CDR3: CASMGSRGPYEQYF. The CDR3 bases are TGTGCCAGCATGGGAAGCCGGGGGCCCTACGAGCAGTACTTC.

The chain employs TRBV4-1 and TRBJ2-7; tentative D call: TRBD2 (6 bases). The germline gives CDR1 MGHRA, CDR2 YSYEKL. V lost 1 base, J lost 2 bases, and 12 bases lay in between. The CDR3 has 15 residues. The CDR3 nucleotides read TGCGCCAGCAGCCAAGGGGTGGGAGGAACCTACGAGCAGTACTTC. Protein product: CASSQGVGGTYEQYF.

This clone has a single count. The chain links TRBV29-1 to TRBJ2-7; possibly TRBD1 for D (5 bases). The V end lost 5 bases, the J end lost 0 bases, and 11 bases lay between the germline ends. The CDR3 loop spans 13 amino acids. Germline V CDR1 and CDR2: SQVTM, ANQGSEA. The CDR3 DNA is TGCAGCGTTTTGCAGGGTGGCTCCTACGAGCAGTACTTC. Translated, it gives CSVLQGGSYEQYF.

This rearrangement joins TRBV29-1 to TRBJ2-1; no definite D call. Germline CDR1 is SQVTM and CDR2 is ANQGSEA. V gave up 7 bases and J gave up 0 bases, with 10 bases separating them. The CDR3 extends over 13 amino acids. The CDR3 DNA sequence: TGCAGCGGTTCGATCGACTCCTACAATGAGCAGTTCTTC. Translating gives CSGSIDSYNEQFF.

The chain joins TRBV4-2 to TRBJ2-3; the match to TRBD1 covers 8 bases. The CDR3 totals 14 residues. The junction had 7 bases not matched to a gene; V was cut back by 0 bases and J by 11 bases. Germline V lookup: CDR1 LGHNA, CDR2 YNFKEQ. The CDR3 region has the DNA TGTGCCAGCAGCCAAGATTGGGGACAGGCCGAGCAGTATTTT. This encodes CASSQDWGQAEQYF.

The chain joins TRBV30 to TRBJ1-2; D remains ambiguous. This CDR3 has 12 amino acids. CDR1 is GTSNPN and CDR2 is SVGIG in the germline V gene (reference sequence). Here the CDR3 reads CASPTRSWGYTF. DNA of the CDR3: TGTGCTTCCCCCACAAGGAGTTGGGGCTACACCTTC.

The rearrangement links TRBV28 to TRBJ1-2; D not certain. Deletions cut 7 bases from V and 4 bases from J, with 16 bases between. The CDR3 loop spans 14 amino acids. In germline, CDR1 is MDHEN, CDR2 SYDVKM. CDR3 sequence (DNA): TGTGCCAGCACCCACGGGCCAGGAACCTATGGCTACACCTTC. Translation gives CASTHGPGTYGYTF.

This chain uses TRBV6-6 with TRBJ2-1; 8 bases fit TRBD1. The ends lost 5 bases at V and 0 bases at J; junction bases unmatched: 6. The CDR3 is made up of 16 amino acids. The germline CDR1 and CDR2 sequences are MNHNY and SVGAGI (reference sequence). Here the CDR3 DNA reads TGTGCCAGCAGTACGCGGACAGGGCGCTCCTACAATGAGCAGTTCTTC. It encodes CASSTRTGRSYNEQFF.

Here the CDR3 reads CTSSQDWAPTEKLFF. Here the CDR3 DNA reads TGCACCAGCAGCCAAGATTGGGCACCCACTGAAAAACTGTTTTTT. The chain uses TRBV1 and TRBJ1-4; TRBD1 was called by the table and not checked on the DNA. TRBV1 is given as a pseudogene. There are 15 residues in the CDR3.

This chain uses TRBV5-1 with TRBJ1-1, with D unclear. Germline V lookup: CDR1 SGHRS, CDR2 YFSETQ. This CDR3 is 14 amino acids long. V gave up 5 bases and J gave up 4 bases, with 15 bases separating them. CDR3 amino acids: CASRERGGGTEAFF. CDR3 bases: TGCGCCAGCAGGGAGCGGGGTGGTGGCACTGAAGCTTTCTTT.

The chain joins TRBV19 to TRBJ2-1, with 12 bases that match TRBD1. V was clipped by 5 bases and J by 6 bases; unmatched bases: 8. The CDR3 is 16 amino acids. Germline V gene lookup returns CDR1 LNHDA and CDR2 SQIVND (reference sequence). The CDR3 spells CASSSSWGQGANEQFF. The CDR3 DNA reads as TGTGCCAGTAGTTCCTCGTGGGGACAGGGGGCCAATGAGCAGTTCTTC. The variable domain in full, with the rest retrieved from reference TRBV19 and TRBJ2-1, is DGGITQSPKYLFRKEGQNVTLSCEQNLNHDAMYWYRQDPGQGLRLIYYSQIVNDFQKGDIAEGYSVSREKKESFPLTVTSAQKNPTAFYLCASSSSWGQGANEQFFGPGTRLTVL.

The CDR3 protein is CASSFNGGQETQYF. Written as DNA, the CDR3 is TGTGCCAGCAGCTTTAACGGGGGCCAAGAGACCCAGTACTTC. The chain combines TRBV7-2 with TRBJ2-5; tentative D call: TRBD2 (6 bases). V was shortened by 3 bases and J by 1 base, with 9 bases between the two germline ends. Per germline, CDR1 SGHTA and CDR2 FQGNSA. This CDR3 is 14 amino acids long.

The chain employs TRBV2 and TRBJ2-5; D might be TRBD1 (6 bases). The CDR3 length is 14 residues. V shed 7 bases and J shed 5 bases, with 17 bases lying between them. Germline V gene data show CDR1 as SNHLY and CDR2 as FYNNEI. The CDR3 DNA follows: TGTGCCAGCACCCGAACAGGGATGGGGGAGACCCAGTACTTC. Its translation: CASTRTGMGETQYF.

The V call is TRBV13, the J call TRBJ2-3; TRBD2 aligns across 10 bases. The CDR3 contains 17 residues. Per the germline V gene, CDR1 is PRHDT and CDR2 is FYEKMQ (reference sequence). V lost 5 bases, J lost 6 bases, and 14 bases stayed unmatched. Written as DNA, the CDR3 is TGTGCCAGCAGCCGACGAGGACTAGCGGTCCTAGGGGATACGCAGTATTTT. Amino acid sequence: CASSRRGLAVLGDTQYF. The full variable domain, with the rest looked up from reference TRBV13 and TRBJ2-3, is AAGVIQSPRHLIKEKRETATLKCYPIPRHDTVYWYQQGPGQDPQFLISFYEKMQSDKGSIPDRFSAQQFSDYHSELNMSSLELGDSALYFCASSRRGLAVLGDTQYFGPGTRLTVL.

The CDR3 loop is CASSLVASGSYFSYEQYF. CDR3 coding DNA: TGTGCCAGCAGCTTAGTGGCTAGCGGGAGTTACTTCTCCTACGAGCAGTACTTC. The J gene is TRBJ2-7, the V gene TRBV11-2; 10 nucleotides agree with TRBD2. Germline CDR1 SGHAT, CDR2 FQNNGV. V was clipped by 1 base and J by 0 bases; unmatched bases: 9. The CDR3 loop spans 18 amino acids.

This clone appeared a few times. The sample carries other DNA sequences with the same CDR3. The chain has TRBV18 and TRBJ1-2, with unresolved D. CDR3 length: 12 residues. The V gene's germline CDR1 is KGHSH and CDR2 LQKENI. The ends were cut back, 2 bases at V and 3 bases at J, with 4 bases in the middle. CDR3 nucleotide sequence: TGTGCCAGCTCACCAAGTGACTATGGCTACACCTTC. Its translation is CASSPSDYGYTF.

This CDR3 reads CASSPGLSGNTIYF. CDR3 DNA sequence: TGTGCCAGCTCACCGGGTCTCTCTGGAAACACCATATATTTT. This chain uses TRBV18 with TRBJ1-3; D gene unclear. V was shortened by 3 bases and J by 0 bases, with 6 bases between the two germline ends. The CDR3 spans 14 residues. The germline CDR1 and CDR2 sequences are KGHSH and LQKENI.

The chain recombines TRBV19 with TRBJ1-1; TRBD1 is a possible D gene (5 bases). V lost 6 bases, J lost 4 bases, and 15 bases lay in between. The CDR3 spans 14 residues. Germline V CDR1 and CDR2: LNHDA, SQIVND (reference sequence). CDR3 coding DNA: TGTGCCAGTAGCAAGGATAGGGGCCGCACTGAAGCTTTCTTT. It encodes CASSKDRGRTEAFF.

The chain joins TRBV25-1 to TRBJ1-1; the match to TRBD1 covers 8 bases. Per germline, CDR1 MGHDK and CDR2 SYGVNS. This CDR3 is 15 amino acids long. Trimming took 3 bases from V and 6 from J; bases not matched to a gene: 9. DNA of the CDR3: TGTGCCAGCAGTGACGTTTCAGGGGGCGCCCCTGAAGCTTTCTTT. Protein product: CASSDVSGGAPEAFF.

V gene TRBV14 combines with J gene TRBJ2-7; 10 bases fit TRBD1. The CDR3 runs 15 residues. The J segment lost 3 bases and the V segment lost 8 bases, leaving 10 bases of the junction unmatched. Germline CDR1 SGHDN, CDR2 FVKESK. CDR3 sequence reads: CASANPGTGDYEQYF. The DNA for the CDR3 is TGTGCCAGCGCAAATCCCGGGACAGGGGACTACGAGCAGTACTTC.

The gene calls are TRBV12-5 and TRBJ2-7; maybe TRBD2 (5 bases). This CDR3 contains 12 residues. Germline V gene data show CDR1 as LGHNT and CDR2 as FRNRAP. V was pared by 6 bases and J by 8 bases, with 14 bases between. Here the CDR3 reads CASGRERVQQYF. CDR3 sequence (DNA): TGTGCTAGTGGCCGGGAAAGGGTTCAGCAGTACTTC.

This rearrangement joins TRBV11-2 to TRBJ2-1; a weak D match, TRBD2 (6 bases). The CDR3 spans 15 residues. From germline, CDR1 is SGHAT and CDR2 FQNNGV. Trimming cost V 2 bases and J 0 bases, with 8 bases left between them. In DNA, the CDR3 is TGTGCCAGCAGCTTACAGCGGGTCTCCTACAATGAGCAGTTCTTC. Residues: CASSLQRVSYNEQFF.

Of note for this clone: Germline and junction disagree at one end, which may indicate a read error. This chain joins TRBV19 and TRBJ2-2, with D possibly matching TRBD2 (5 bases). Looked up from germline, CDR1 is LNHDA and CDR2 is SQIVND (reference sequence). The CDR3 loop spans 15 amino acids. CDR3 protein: CASSVSLLNTGELVF. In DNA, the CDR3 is TGTGCCAGTAGTGTTAGCCTGCTAAACACCGGGGAGCTGGTTTTT.